The 19 T cell receptor beta chains below were found in one sample sequenced in a study of cytomegalovirus exposure and HLA in healthy donors. Use of 60 Vbeta and 13 Jbeta primers characterized the PCR. Here immunoSEQ multiplex PCR was the method, and the copy in TCRdb shows in-frame clones only, minus some. This sample has roughly 110,000 clones, with over 70% found just once. Sequencing used PBMCs. These receptors all come from a man aged 25-40 years in good health and CMV-seronegative.

The V and J genes are TRBV6-5 and TRBJ2-6; possible D gene TRBD1, 6 bases. This CDR3 has 15 amino acids. Germline V gene sequence: CDR1 MNHEY, CDR2 SVGAGI. V dropped 4 bases and J dropped 3 bases, with 10 bases sitting between them. The DNA of the CDR3 is TGTGCCAGCAGTTTTCAGGGGCATGGGGCCAACGTCCTGACTTTC. It encodes CASSFQGHGANVLTF.

The rearrangement uses TRBV25-1 and TRBJ1-1; perhaps TRBD1 as D (6 bases). There are 15 residues in the CDR3. V dropped 3 bases and J dropped 2 bases, with 13 bases sitting between them. Germline CDR1 MGHDK, CDR2 SYGVNS. Here the CDR3 DNA reads TGTGCCAGCAGTGACAGGGGTATAAGAAACACTGAAGCTTTCTTT. Translation: CASSDRGIRNTEAFF.

This chain uses TRBV19 with TRBJ2-1; D possibly corresponds to TRBD1 (6 bases). The CDR3 consists of 13 residues. The germline V gene encodes CDR1 LNHDA and CDR2 SQIVND (reference sequence). Trimming stripped 5 bases from V and 9 bases from J, with 14 bases between. In DNA form, the CDR3 reads TGTGCCAGTAGTCTCACCACAGGGACTGAGCAGTTCTTC. Its translation is CASSLTTGTEQFF. The full variable domain, with the rest looked up from reference TRBV19 and TRBJ2-1, is DGGITQSPKYLFRKEGQNVTLSCEQNLNHDAMYWYRQDPGQGLRLIYYSQIVNDFQKGDIAEGYSVSREKKESFPLTVTSAQKNPTAFYLCASSLTTGTEQFFGPGTRLTVL.

The V call is TRBV4-1, the J call TRBJ2-3; 7 bases match TRBD2. Germline CDR1 and CDR2: MGHRA and YSYEKL. CDR3 size: 18 residues. V shed 0 bases and J 3 bases; nucleotides not matched to a gene: 12. CDR3 bases: TGCGCCAGCAGCCAAGACCGCTGGCGGGAGAAGGAGACAGATACGCAGTATTTT. Protein sequence: CASSQDRWREKETDTQYF.

The chain has TRBV10-3 and TRBJ2-1; tentative D call: TRBD1 (6 bases). There are 14 residues in the CDR3. CDR1 is ENHRY, CDR2 SYGVKD, per germline. Deletions cut 6 bases from V and 6 bases from J, with 15 bases between. This chain's CDR3 is CAIRSTGRGNEQFF. The CDR3 DNA follows: TGTGCCATCAGATCGACAGGCAGGGGCAATGAGCAGTTCTTC.

This chain uses TRBV4-2 with TRBJ2-7, with D possibly being TRBD2 (5 bases). Germline-derived CDR1 and CDR2 are LGHNA and YNFKEQ. There are 15 residues in the CDR3. Trimming removed 5 bases at V and 6 bases at J, with 20 bases between. The CDR3 nucleotides read TGTGCCAGCAGCACCCGGGAAACCTCCCTTTCCGAGCAGTACTTC. As protein: CASSTRETSLSEQYF.

The chain uses TRBV27 and TRBJ1-5; D is ambiguous. The germline CDR1 and CDR2 sequences are MNHEY and SMNVEV (reference sequence). The CDR3 sequence is 14 residues long. The V and J ends lost 6 bases and 7 bases respectively, with 16 bases between them. CDR3 residues: CASSPSGGWQPQHF. The CDR3, as DNA: TGTGCCAGCAGCCCATCAGGAGGTTGGCAGCCCCAGCATTTT.

The rearrangement joins TRBV13 to TRBJ2-3, with TRBD1 as a possible D gene (6 bases). The CDR3 sequence is 13 residues long. The V gene lost 6 bases and the J gene lost 4 bases, with 11 bases spanning the gap. Per germline, CDR1 PRHDT and CDR2 FYEKMQ (reference sequence). The CDR3 loop reads CASREPGADTQYF. CDR3 sequence (DNA): TGTGCCAGCAGGGAGCCAGGGGCAGATACGCAGTATTTT.

The chain couples TRBV4-1 to TRBJ1-2; 9 positions match TRBD1. The CDR3 totals 19 residues. Trimming took 0 bases from V and 4 from J; bases not matched to a gene: 15. Looked up from germline, CDR1 is MGHRA and CDR2 is YSYEKL. The CDR3 loop is CASSQDLTKKQGAVYGYTF. DNA for the CDR3: TGCGCCAGCAGCCAAGATCTAACAAAGAAACAGGGGGCCGTCTATGGCTACACCTTC.

This rearrangement joins TRBV7-2 to TRBJ1-5; weak D call: TRBD1 (6 bases). Germline-derived CDR1 and CDR2 are SGHTA and FQGNSA. The CDR3 has 15 residues. Trimming took off 5 bases at V and 7 bases at J, with 18 bases between the two ends. The chain's CDR3 is CASSLPGGGGQPQHF. The CDR3 DNA reads as TGTGCCAGCAGCCTCCCGGGAGGGGGAGGCCAGCCCCAGCATTTT.

The chain combines TRBV14 with TRBJ2-1; TRBD1 agrees at 8 bases. The CDR3 spans 13 residues. The V and J ends lost 4 bases and 7 bases, in that order; junction bases with no gene match: 3. Germline V gene lookup returns CDR1 SGHDN and CDR2 FVKESK. The CDR3 region is CASSRWTGNEQFF. The CDR3 DNA follows: TGTGCCAGCAGCCGATGGACAGGGAATGAGCAGTTCTTC.

The V call is TRBV19, the J call TRBJ1-2; the D is unclear. The germline gives CDR1 LNHDA, CDR2 SQIVND (reference sequence). V lost 5 bases and J 8 bases, leaving 15 bases between the germline ends. This CDR3 contains 13 residues. CDR3 region: CASSPSDSYGYTF. CDR3 in DNA: TGTGCCAGTAGTCCTTCGGACTCCTACGGCTACACCTTC.

This chain uses TRBV11-1 with TRBJ2-7; 8 bases are shared with TRBD1. The junction had 7 bases not matched to a gene; V was cut back by 0 bases and J by 3 bases. Looked up from germline, CDR1 is SGHAT and CDR2 is FQDESV (reference sequence). This CDR3 spans 16 amino acids. The chain's CDR3 is CASSLARGQDRYEQYF. As DNA, the CDR3 is TGTGCCAGCAGCTTAGCGAGGGGACAGGACCGCTACGAGCAGTACTTC.

Worth noting for this clone: An end of the junction differs from the germline gene, which may be a read error. The CDR3 loop is CASSVRDRWTGYTF. CDR3 sequence (DNA): TGTGCCAGTAGCGTAAGGGACAGGTGGACGGGCTACACCTTC. The chain joins TRBV9 to TRBJ1-2; the match to TRBD1 covers 8 bases. Germline V lookup: CDR1 SGDLS, CDR2 YYNGEE. CDR3 length: 14 residues.

This clone was counted a few times. The V call is TRBV5-8, the J call TRBJ2-3; 11 positions agree with TRBD2. Germline V gives CDR1 SGHTS, CDR2 YDEGEE. V trimming: 2 bases; J trimming: 0 bases; junction bases outside the gene matches: 5. CDR3 size: 17 residues. This CDR3 is CASSFGTSGPSTDTQYF. The DNA for the CDR3 is TGTGCCAGCAGCTTCGGGACTAGCGGCCCTAGCACAGATACGCAGTATTTT.

The chain is built from TRBV9 and TRBJ1-2; D ambiguous. Trimming left V 4 bases short and J 4 bases short, with 5 bases between. This CDR3 is 11 amino acids long. In germline, CDR1 is SGDLS, CDR2 YYNGEE. CDR3 in DNA: TGTGCCAGCAGCCGTATCTATGGCTACACCTTC. Its protein product is CASSRIYGYTF.

The genes are TRBV7-9 and TRBJ2-3; the match to TRBD1 covers 8 bases. V shed 6 bases and J 1 base; nucleotides not matched to a gene: 6. The CDR3 consists of 15 residues. Germline loops: CDR1 SEHNR, CDR2 FQNEAQ (reference sequence). CDR3 amino acids: CASSRTTGGTDTQYF. The CDR3 nucleotides are TGTGCCAGCAGTCGAACGACAGGGGGCACAGATACGCAGTATTTT. The complete variable domain, with remaining parts taken from reference TRBV7-9 and TRBJ2-3, reads DTGVSQNPRHKITKRGQNVTFRCDPISEHNRLYWYRQTLGQGPEFLTYFQNEAQLEKSRLLSDRFSAERPKGSFSTLEIQRTEQGDSAMYLCASSRTTGGTDTQYFGPGTRLTVL.

V is TRBV10-1 and J is TRBJ2-7, with a weak D call TRBD2 (6 bases). Trimming pared 3 bases from V and 5 bases from J, leaving 11 bases between. CDR3 size: 13 residues. Germline assignment: CDR1 WNHNN and CDR2 SYGVQD (reference sequence). The CDR3 region is CASSEGGKDEQYF. CDR3 DNA sequence: TGCGCCAGCAGTGAAGGAGGGAAGGACGAGCAGTACTTC.

This clone was detected only a few times. The chain couples TRBV19 to TRBJ1-4, with 7 bases lining up with TRBD1. The CDR3 extends over 15 amino acids. V lost 5 bases, J lost 3 bases, and 6 bases stayed unmatched. CDR1 and CDR2 (germline): LNHDA, SQIVND (reference sequence). The CDR3 protein is CASSLGGTANEKLFF. Here the CDR3 DNA reads TGTGCCAGTAGTCTAGGAGGGACAGCTAATGAAAAACTGTTTTTT.